The 21 T cell receptor beta chains below all came from one sample that was sequenced in a study of blood T cells in healthy people across ages. Primers used in a second PCR of roughly 7 to 12 cycles were a sample-barcoded 5' primer and a J-beta primer mix. TCRdb processed the 5' RACE reads anew with MiXCR; each CDR3 protein has one entry. This table holds 550,000 to 600,000 distinct CDR3 sequences, roughly 43% found once. The sequencing input was blood. The receptors stem from an elderly man in good health.

This clonotype has just a few counts. CDR3: CASSRRGFGNEQFF. CDR3 nucleotides: TGTGCCAGCAGCCGCAGGGGTTTTGGGAATGAGCAGTTCTTC. This chain joins TRBV7-9 and TRBJ2-1; weak D call: TRBD1 (6 bases). The CDR3 covers 14 residues. Trimming removed 5 bases from V and 7 bases from J, with 15 bases in between. Germline loops: CDR1 SEHNR, CDR2 FQNEAQ (reference sequence). Using reference TRBV7-9 and TRBJ2-1 for the parts outside the CDR3, the full variable domain is DTGVSQNPRHKITKRGQNVTFRCDPISEHNRLYWYRQTLGQGPEFLTYFQNEAQLEKSRLLSDRFSAERPKGSFSTLEIQRTEQGDSAMYLCASSRRGFGNEQFFGPGTRLTVL.

The table lists this clonotype with many counts. The chain recombines TRBV7-9 with TRBJ1-2; 9 bases match TRBD1. The CDR3 has 14 amino acids. J lost 7 bases, V lost 4 bases, and 7 bases had no gene match. Germline values: CDR1 SEHNR, CDR2 FQNEAQ (reference sequence). CDR3 loop: CASSSQGASGGYTF. In DNA, the CDR3 is TGTGCCAGCAGCTCACAGGGGGCCAGTGGTGGCTACACCTTC.

This rearrangement joins TRBV6-2 or TRBV6-3 to TRBJ1-1; 7 nucleotides match TRBD1. V was pared by 6 bases and J by 4 bases, with 11 bases of the junction left unmatched. The length of the CDR3 is 15 residues. The germline gives CDR1 MNHEY, CDR2 SVGEGT. The CDR3 region has the DNA TGTGCCAGCAGGCAGGGGGGTTCGTGGATCACTGAAGCTTTCTTT. Residues: CASRQGGSWITEAFF.

This chain uses TRBV9 with TRBJ1-2; TRBD1 matches 8 bases. With 4 bases clipped from V and 2 bases from J, the junction kept 13 bases outside the gene matches. Per germline, CDR1 SGDLS and CDR2 YYNGEE. The CDR3 consists of 17 residues. CDR3 nucleotides: TGTGCCAGCAGCCCTCACCCGGGACAGGAGAGGAACTATGGCTACACCTTC. Amino acid sequence: CASSPHPGQERNYGYTF.

Worth noting for this clonotype: This may be a read error: a much more frequent sequence differs by one nucleotide. This sequence joins TRBV3-1 and TRBJ1-1; 10 bases match TRBD1. With V trimmed by 4 bases and J by 4 bases, 3 bases remained unmatched. This CDR3 spans 14 amino acids. The V gene's germline CDR1 is LGHDT and CDR2 YNNKEL (reference sequence). For the CDR3, the DNA is TGTGCCAGCAGCCGACAGGGGGCGGGCACTGAAGCTTTCTTT. Residues: CASSRQGAGTEAFF.

The V gene is TRBV9, the J gene TRBJ2-5; 10 nucleotides match TRBD2. Trimming cost V 0 bases and J 11 bases; bases outside gene matches: 7. In germline, CDR1 is SGDLS, CDR2 YYNGEE. The CDR3 consists of 14 residues. CDR3 loop: CASSVDLAGDEQYF. The DNA for the CDR3 is TGTGCCAGCAGCGTAGATCTAGCGGGGGATGAGCAGTACTTC.

There are a few counts of this clonotype. The chain joins TRBV2 to TRBJ2-1; D unresolved. Germline V gene lookup returns CDR1 SNHLY and CDR2 FYNNEI. V dropped 7 bases and J dropped 4 bases, with 11 bases sitting between them. This CDR3 contains 13 residues. The CDR3 loop reads CASTITTYNEQFF. The DNA of the CDR3 is TGTGCCAGCACTATTACCACTTACAATGAGCAGTTCTTC.

The chain employs TRBV7-9 and TRBJ2-7, with a possible D match to TRBD1 (5 bases). This CDR3 contains 14 residues. The germline gives CDR1 SEHNR, CDR2 FQNEAQ (reference sequence). Trimming took 4 bases from V and 4 from J, leaving 14 bases between them. The CDR3 is CASSWARGIYEQYF. The CDR3 DNA reads as TGTGCCAGCAGCTGGGCAAGGGGCATATACGAGCAGTACTTC.

The chain joins TRBV7-2 to TRBJ1-2, with unresolved D. The CDR3 contains 14 residues. Trimming removed 2 bases from V and 4 bases from J, with 11 bases in between. Germline CDR1 and CDR2: SGHTA and FQGNSA. The CDR3 sequence: CASSLYAGFYGYTF. CDR3 bases: TGTGCCAGCAGCTTATACGCGGGTTTCTATGGCTACACCTTC.

Only a few counts were recorded for this clonotype. The chain recombines TRBV6-5 with TRBJ1-1, with 8 bases identical to TRBD1. Germline loops: CDR1 MNHEY, CDR2 SVGAGI. Trimming at V came to 7 bases and at J to 2 bases, leaving 6 bases not matched to a gene. The CDR3 contains 14 residues. CDR3 sequence reads: CASKRTGPNTEAFF. CDR3 DNA: TGTGCCAGCAAACGGACAGGGCCTAACACTGAAGCTTTCTTT.

The rearrangement links TRBV11-2 to TRBJ2-5, with D possibly TRBD2 on 5 matching bases. Germline assignment: CDR1 SGHAT and CDR2 FQNNGV. With 4 bases removed from V and 6 bases from J, the gap between germline ends came to 18 bases. The CDR3 loop spans 15 amino acids. Here the CDR3 DNA reads TGTGCCAGCAGCTCATGGGTAGGCGGGCGGAAGACCCAGTACTTC. As protein: CASSSWVGGRKTQYF.

The chain employs TRBV7-2 and TRBJ2-5, with D unresolved. Germline-derived CDR1 and CDR2 are SGHTA and FQGNSA. The length of the CDR3 is 13 residues. The V and J ends lost 5 bases and 3 bases respectively, with 10 bases between them. The CDR3 protein is CASSPRRKETQYF. For the CDR3, the DNA is TGTGCCAGCAGCCCGCGTAGGAAAGAGACCCAGTACTTC.

This chain connects TRBV5-6 to TRBJ2-3; TRBD2 matches at 8 bases. The J segment lost 0 bases and the V segment lost 2 bases, leaving 8 bases of the junction unmatched. CDR3 length: 17 amino acids. Germline CDR1 and CDR2: SGHDT and YYEEEE. CDR3 sequence reads: CASSFPPAGVSTDTQYF. For the CDR3, the DNA is TGTGCCAGCAGCTTCCCACCAGCGGGAGTTAGCACAGATACGCAGTATTTT.

The table lists this clonotype with many counts. The V gene is TRBV4-2, the J gene TRBJ1-2; D might be TRBD1 (5 bases). Trimming pared 0 bases from V and 1 base from J, leaving 9 bases between. Germline CDR1 is LGHNA and CDR2 is YNFKEQ. The CDR3 totals 15 residues. The CDR3 nucleotides are TGTGCCAGCAGCCAAGACAGGGTTATTAACTATGGCTACACCTTC. Its protein product is CASSQDRVINYGYTF.

V is TRBV6-6 and J is TRBJ1-6; 11 bases are a match to TRBD1. The CDR3 has 15 residues. Germline V gene sequence: CDR1 MNHNY, CDR2 SVGAGI (reference sequence). V lost 6 bases to trimming and J lost 10 bases; unmatched junction nucleotides: 8. CDR3 loop: CASSTPGQGVSPLHF. The CDR3 DNA is TGTGCCAGCAGCACACCGGGACAGGGGGTATCACCCCTCCACTTT.

This clonotype was detected a few times. V usage is TRBV7-2 and J usage is TRBJ1-2, with D perhaps TRBD1 (5 bases). V was clipped by 6 bases and J by 4 bases, with 12 bases between them. Germline CDR1 reads SGHTA; CDR2 reads FQGNSA. CDR3 length equals 13 residues. In nucleotides, the CDR3 is TGTGCCAGCAGTCCTCAGGGACCCTATGGCTACACCTTC. Amino acids: CASSPQGPYGYTF.

The rearrangement links TRBV5-1 to TRBJ2-1; perhaps TRBD2 as D (5 bases). This CDR3 has 18 residues. The germline gives CDR1 SGHRS, CDR2 YFSETQ. V was clipped by 0 bases and J by 0 bases, with 16 bases between them. The CDR3, as DNA: TGCGCCAGCAGCTTGGGTTGGCTAGCCACGGACTCCTACAATGAGCAGTTCTTC. As protein: CASSLGWLATDSYNEQFF.

The chain joins TRBV3-1 to TRBJ2-7; 8 nucleotides line up with TRBD2. Germline V gives CDR1 LGHDT, CDR2 YNNKEL (reference sequence). This CDR3 is built from 15 residues. The V and J ends lost 3 bases and 3 bases, in that order; junction bases with no gene match: 7. For the CDR3, the DNA is TGTGCCAGCAGCCACTCCGGGACTAGTTACTACGAGCAGTACTTC. Translating gives CASSHSGTSYYEQYF.

J is TRBJ2-1 and V is TRBV18, with 7 bases fitting TRBD1. This CDR3 has 16 amino acids. Per the germline V gene, CDR1 is KGHSH and CDR2 is LQKENI. V was clipped by 3 bases and J by 4 bases; unmatched bases: 9. The CDR3 loop reads CASSPQGGTEYNEQFF. Here the CDR3 DNA reads TGTGCCAGCTCACCGCAAGGGGGCACGGAGTACAATGAGCAGTTCTTC.

The V call is TRBV10-3, the J call TRBJ2-1, with a weak D call TRBD2 (7 bases). CDR1 ENHRY and CDR2 SYGVKD come from the germline V gene. The CDR3 has 13 amino acids. V lost 6 bases and J 6 bases, leaving 12 bases between the germline ends. CDR3 sequence (DNA): TGTGCCATCAGCCGGGGGGCCGGCAATGAGCAGTTCTTC. Its translation: CAISRGAGNEQFF.

This clonotype was found once. The chain employs TRBV20-1 and TRBJ1-5, with D perhaps matching TRBD1 (6 bases). The CDR3 has 15 amino acids. Germline-derived CDR1 and CDR2 are DFQATT and SNEGSKA (reference sequence). The V end was cut by 1 base, the J end by 11 bases, with 21 bases between. CDR3 region: CSARATGGQREAQHF. The CDR3 nucleotides read TGCAGTGCTAGAGCCACGGGGGGCCAACGGGAGGCCCAGCATTTT.